The following is a T cell receptor (beta chain) sequence with its context. This entry belongs to a study of blood T cells in healthy people across ages. Study information: When template switching was applied, about one barcoded beta molecule was captured per two T cells.

Total RNA, at least 5 micrograms per sample, was extracted from PBMCs. The CDR3 extends over 10 amino acids. Germline V lookup: CDR1 SNHLY, CDR2 FYNNEI. For the second PCR, which ran for about 7 to 11 cycles, a sample-barcoded 5' primer and a J-beta primer mix were used. Every molecule of cDNA carried a tag from a template-switch adaptor with 12 random nucleotides. TCRdb processed the 5' RACE reads anew with MiXCR; each CDR3 protein has one entry. The sample includes hundreds of thousands of distinct CDR3 sequences, 55% to 70% of them seen just once. This chain joins TRBV2 and TRBJ2-7; D gene ambiguous. The tail of the sequence fits TRBJ2-5 better, so the J call may be wrong. The TCR was taken from a man in his thirties or forties in good health. Sample: blood. The CDR3 DNA follows: TGTGCCATCCTAGAGGAGACCCAGTACTTC. It yields the protein CAILEETQYF.